This is a list of T cell receptor beta chains from one sample in a study of T cell responses to AZD1222 COVID-19 vaccine. TCRdb's table, derived via immunoSEQ multiplex PCR, lists solely in-frame clones and lacks some. The table lists some 84,000 clones, 65% to 90% of them singletons, with under 9% in the top ten. Sequenced material: peripheral blood, taken on day 0 of AZD1222 vaccination. These receptors were obtained from an adult in good health. Both conserved end residues are part of each CDR3. A D gene is named only where the DNA matches it firmly. Part of the rows lack a size; the others show once, few, many or a class for expanded clones.

V gene: TRBV15; D gene: .; J gene: TRBJ1-5; clone size: .; CDR3 DNA: TGTGCCACCAGCAGAGCGGGATCGAACAATCAGCCCCAGCATTTT; CDR3 protein: CATSRAGSNNQPQHF
V gene: TRBV5-5; D gene: .; J gene: TRBJ1-5; clone size: .; CDR3 DNA: TGTGCCAGCAGCCGGCGCCATCAGCCCCAGCATTTT; CDR3 protein: CASSRRHQPQHF
V gene: TRBV11-3; D gene: TRBD2; J gene: TRBJ2-3; clone size: .; CDR3 DNA: TGTGCCAGCAGCTGGCGGGCGGGAGGGTTAGATACGCAGTATTTT; CDR3 protein: CASSWRAGGLDTQYF
V gene: TRBV3-1/TRBV3-2; D gene: .; J gene: TRBJ2-7; clone size: .; CDR3 DNA: TGTGCCAGCAGCCAAGATTGGGTTAGAGGCTACGAGCAGTACTTC; CDR3 protein: CASSQDWVRGYEQYF
V gene: TRBV6-5; D gene: TRBD2; J gene: TRBJ2-3; clone size: .; CDR3 DNA: TGTGCCAGCATGGGAGGAGCTAGCGGTACGCAGTATTTT; CDR3 protein: CASMGGASGTQYF
V gene: TRBV5-1; D gene: TRBD2; J gene: TRBJ2-5; clone size: .; CDR3 DNA: TGCGCCAGCAGTTTCGGACTAGCGGGAGAAGAGACCCAGTACTTC; CDR3 protein: CASSFGLAGEETQYF
V gene: TRBV5-8; D gene: .; J gene: TRBJ2-7; clone size: .; CDR3 DNA: TGTGCCAGCAGCTCGGTGCCCCCGCCGAGGGACGAGCAGTACTTC; CDR3 protein: CASSSVPPPRDEQYF
V gene: TRBV14; D gene: .; J gene: TRBJ1-4; clone size: .; CDR3 DNA: TGTGCCAGCAGCAGGGGGAGGCTCGGTGATGAAAAACTGTTTTTT; CDR3 protein: CASSRGRLGDEKLFF
V gene: TRBV10-2; D gene: .; J gene: TRBJ2-7; clone size: .; CDR3 DNA: TGCGCCAGCAGTGTTGGGTTAGCCCTAAGGGAGCAGTACTTC; CDR3 protein: CASSVGLALREQYF
V gene: TRBV2; D gene: .; J gene: TRBJ1-1; clone size: .; CDR3 DNA: TGTGCCACCGCAGGGGCAACGAACACTGAAGCTTTCTTT; CDR3 protein: CATAGATNTEAFF
V gene: TRBV5-3; D gene: .; J gene: TRBJ2-7; clone size: .; CDR3 DNA: TGTGCCAGAAGCTTGCAACAGACTACTTACGAGCAGTACTTC; CDR3 protein: CARSLQQTTYEQYF
V gene: TRBV27; D gene: .; J gene: TRBJ2-5; clone size: .; CDR3 DNA: TGTGCCAGCACCCCCAGGCCGGACAGACCAGAGACCCAGTACTTC; CDR3 protein: CASTPRPDRPETQYF
V gene: TRBV13; D gene: TRBD1; J gene: TRBJ2-1; clone size: .; CDR3 DNA: TGTGCCAGCAGCTTAGGGGGACAGTACAATGAGCAGTTCTTC; CDR3 protein: CASSLGGQYNEQFF
V gene: TRBV25-1; D gene: .; J gene: TRBJ1-3; clone size: .; CDR3 DNA: TGTGCCAGCCCGGGGAGGGGTCCCGATGGGGGAAACACCATATATTTT; CDR3 protein: CASPGRGPDGGNTIYF
V gene: TRBV9; D gene: TRBD1; J gene: TRBJ1-5; clone size: .; CDR3 DNA: TGTGCCAGCAGCGTAGGACAGGGCAGTGGTCAGCCCCAGCATTTT; CDR3 protein: CASSVGQGSGQPQHF
V gene: TRBV18; D gene: TRBD2; J gene: TRBJ2-7; clone size: .; CDR3 DNA: TGTGCCAGCTCACCAGTCCTAGCGGGAGTAGAAGAGCAGTACTTC; CDR3 protein: CASSPVLAGVEEQYF
V gene: TRBV28; D gene: .; J gene: TRBJ2-1; clone size: few; CDR3 DNA: TGTGCCAGCAGTTCCCCGTACACCCCGGACTATTCCAATGAGCAGTTCTTC; CDR3 protein: CASSSPYTPDYSNEQFF
V gene: TRBV2; D gene: .; J gene: TRBJ1-3; clone size: .; CDR3 DNA: TGTGCCAGCAGGGGGGATTCTGGAAACACCATATATTTT; CDR3 protein: CASRGDSGNTIYF
V gene: TRBV5-4; D gene: .; J gene: TRBJ1-2; clone size: once; CDR3 DNA: TGTGCCAGCAGCTTGGAACGGCGGGATGGCTACACCTTC; CDR3 protein: CASSLERRDGYTF
V gene: TRBV7-3; D gene: TRBD1; J gene: TRBJ2-1; clone size: .; CDR3 DNA: TGTGCCAGCAGTGTGGGGACAGCTTATTACAATGAGCAGTTCTTC; CDR3 protein: CASSVGTAYYNEQFF
V gene: TRBV2; D gene: .; J gene: TRBJ1-4; clone size: .; CDR3 DNA: TGTGCCAGCCGGGTCGGGAATGAAAAACTGTTTTTT; CDR3 protein: CASRVGNEKLFF
V gene: TRBV28; D gene: .; J gene: TRBJ1-6; clone size: .; CDR3 DNA: TGTGCCAGCAACCCGACAGATAATTCACCCCTCCACTTT; CDR3 protein: CASNPTDNSPLHF
V gene: TRBV13; D gene: TRBD2; J gene: TRBJ2-1; clone size: .; CDR3 DNA: TGTGCCAGCAGCCGTGGAGCGGGAAACTCCGAGGATGAGCAGTTCTTC; CDR3 protein: CASSRGAGNSEDEQFF
V gene: TRBV4-3; D gene: .; J gene: TRBJ2-7; clone size: .; CDR3 DNA: TGCGCCAGCAGCCAGGAGGAAGGACACTACTCCTACGAGCAGTACTTC; CDR3 protein: CASSQEEGHYSYEQYF
V gene: TRBV2; D gene: .; J gene: TRBJ2-1; clone size: .; CDR3 DNA: TGTGCCAGCACTCGGAGCTCCTACAATGAGCAGTTCTTC; CDR3 protein: CASTRSSYNEQFF
V gene: TRBV28; D gene: .; J gene: TRBJ1-1; clone size: .; CDR3 DNA: TGTGCCAGCAGCCTCCGTCCGTCTGAAGCTTTCTTT; CDR3 protein: CASSLRPSEAFF
V gene: TRBV15; D gene: .; J gene: TRBJ2-1; clone size: .; CDR3 DNA: TGTGCCACCAGCAGTGGACGGGACGGTGTAAATGAGCAGTTCTTC; CDR3 protein: CATSSGRDGVNEQFF
V gene: TRBV28; D gene: TRBD2; J gene: TRBJ2-7; clone size: .; CDR3 DNA: TGTGCCAGCAGTTCCCCTGGACTAGCGGGAACCTACGAGCAGTACTTC; CDR3 protein: CASSSPGLAGTYEQYF
V gene: TRBV7-2; D gene: .; J gene: TRBJ2-7; clone size: few; CDR3 DNA: TGTGCCAGCAGCCTCCCCACGGCCTCACTCTACGAGCAGTACTTC; CDR3 protein: CASSLPTASLYEQYF
V gene: TRBV27; D gene: TRBD2; J gene: TRBJ2-1; clone size: .; CDR3 DNA: TGTGCCAGCATCCTTCCCGGACTAGCGGAGGCAAACCCAAACAATGAGCAGTTCTTC; CDR3 protein: CASILPGLAEANPNNEQFF
V gene: TRBV5-1; D gene: .; J gene: TRBJ1-1; clone size: .; CDR3 DNA: TGCGCCAGCAGCTTGGCCGAGGCCGCCACTGAAGCTTTCTTT; CDR3 protein: CASSLAEAATEAFF
V gene: TRBV5-1; D gene: .; J gene: TRBJ2-7; clone size: .; CDR3 DNA: TGCGCCAGCAGCCCGTCGGCTGGGACCTACGAGCAGTACTTC; CDR3 protein: CASSPSAGTYEQYF
V gene: TRBV7-6; D gene: .; J gene: TRBJ1-4; clone size: .; CDR3 DNA: TGTGCCAGCAGCTCGAAGACCTCTGAAAAACTGTTTTTT; CDR3 protein: CASSSKTSEKLFF
V gene: TRBV19; D gene: .; J gene: TRBJ2-5; clone size: .; CDR3 DNA: TGTGCCAGTAGTTCCCTCAGGGGACCCTCAGAGACCCAGTACTTC; CDR3 protein: CASSSLRGPSETQYF
V gene: TRBV9; D gene: .; J gene: TRBJ2-3; clone size: .; CDR3 DNA: TGTGCCAGCAGCCCCACTCCAGATACGCAGTATTTT; CDR3 protein: CASSPTPDTQYF
V gene: TRBV30; D gene: .; J gene: TRBJ1-1; clone size: .; CDR3 DNA: TGTGCCTGGAGGACAAGACAGAAAGACGCTGAAGCTTTCTTT; CDR3 protein: CAWRTRQKDAEAFF
V gene: TRBV7-9; D gene: TRBD1; J gene: TRBJ2-7; clone size: .; CDR3 DNA: TGTGCCAGCAGCTCGGACCGGGACAGGGTACACGAGCAGTACTTC; CDR3 protein: CASSSDRDRVHEQYF
V gene: TRBV12-3/TRBV12-4; D gene: TRBD1; J gene: TRBJ1-1; clone size: few; CDR3 DNA: TGTGCCAGCAGTTCCGGGGACAGGGCTGCTTTCTTT; CDR3 protein: CASSSGDRAAFF
V gene: TRBV29-1; D gene: .; J gene: TRBJ1-4; clone size: .; CDR3 DNA: TGCAGCGTTGCTCCCATGGGGGGCGCGGAAAAACTGTTTTTT; CDR3 protein: CSVAPMGGAEKLFF
V gene: TRBV19; D gene: .; J gene: TRBJ1-2; clone size: .; CDR3 DNA: TGTGCCAGTAGTGCACAGCCTAACTATGGCTACACCTTC; CDR3 protein: CASSAQPNYGYTF
V gene: TRBV27; D gene: .; J gene: TRBJ2-7; clone size: .; CDR3 DNA: TGTGCCAGCAGCTTAACAAGGTCCTACGAGCAGTACTTC; CDR3 protein: CASSLTRSYEQYF
V gene: TRBV6-2/TRBV6-3; D gene: .; J gene: TRBJ1-2; clone size: .; CDR3 DNA: TGTGCCAGCAGTCCCCTTTACCGGCAGGGTGAAGGCTACACCTTC; CDR3 protein: CASSPLYRQGEGYTF
V gene: TRBV29-1; D gene: .; J gene: TRBJ1-2; clone size: .; CDR3 DNA: TGCAGCGTTGCGGGGACCTCGGGCTATGGCTACACCTTC; CDR3 protein: CSVAGTSGYGYTF
V gene: TRBV10-3; D gene: .; J gene: TRBJ2-2; clone size: .; CDR3 DNA: TGTGCCATCAGTGGCCGGGACATGAACACCGGGGAGCTGTTTTTT; CDR3 protein: CAISGRDMNTGELFF
V gene: TRBV28; D gene: TRBD1; J gene: TRBJ2-5; clone size: .; CDR3 DNA: TGTGCCAGCAGGACAGGGGGCTTTGAGACCCAGTACTTC; CDR3 protein: CASRTGGFETQYF
V gene: TRBV7-3; D gene: .; J gene: TRBJ2-7; clone size: .; CDR3 DNA: TGTGCCAGCAGCCCCCAGGGCGGGACCCCCTACGAGCAGTACTTC; CDR3 protein: CASSPQGGTPYEQYF
V gene: TRBV28; D gene: TRBD2; J gene: TRBJ2-7; clone size: .; CDR3 DNA: TGTGCCAGCAGCCGGCTAGCGGGTAGAAAACCCTACGAGCAGTACTTC; CDR3 protein: CASSRLAGRKPYEQYF
V gene: TRBV6-5; D gene: TRBD1; J gene: TRBJ1-4; clone size: .; CDR3 DNA: TGTGCCAGCAGAGATACGGGACAGGGGTCTGAAAAACTGTTTTTT; CDR3 protein: CASRDTGQGSEKLFF
V gene: TRBV10-3; D gene: .; J gene: TRBJ2-7; clone size: .; CDR3 DNA: TGTGCCATCAGTGGGTCAGGGATTATCGAGGGCTACGAGCAGTACTTC; CDR3 protein: CAISGSGIIEGYEQYF
V gene: TRBV12-3/TRBV12-4; D gene: .; J gene: TRBJ2-5; clone size: few; CDR3 DNA: TGTGCCAGCGGGGGGGAGACCCAGTACTTC; CDR3 protein: CASGGETQYF
V gene: TRBV5-1; D gene: .; J gene: TRBJ1-1; clone size: .; CDR3 DNA: TGCGCCAGCAGCTTCGGCGGATTATACACTGAAGCTTTCTTT; CDR3 protein: CASSFGGLYTEAFF
V gene: TRBV9; D gene: TRBD1; J gene: TRBJ2-7; clone size: .; CDR3 DNA: TGTGCCAGCAGCGTAGGAGGGGGCAACGAGCAGTACTTC; CDR3 protein: CASSVGGGNEQYF
V gene: TRBV9; D gene: .; J gene: TRBJ2-2; clone size: once; CDR3 DNA: TGTGCCAGCAGCGTAGCGGTGGCCGGGGAGCTGTTTTTT; CDR3 protein: CASSVAVAGELFF
V gene: TRBV3-1/TRBV3-2; D gene: .; J gene: TRBJ1-1; clone size: .; CDR3 DNA: TGTGCCAGCAGCCTCCTTCGAGGCATAAACACTGAAGCTTTCTTT; CDR3 protein: CASSLLRGINTEAFF
V gene: TRBV6-5; D gene: .; J gene: TRBJ1-2; clone size: .; CDR3 DNA: TGTGCCAGCAAACCCCTCGTGGGGGTACTCTATGGCTACACCTTC; CDR3 protein: CASKPLVGVLYGYTF
V gene: TRBV6-6; D gene: .; J gene: TRBJ2-2; clone size: .; CDR3 DNA: TGTGCCAGCAGTTACCCGGGCATAGGAGCCGGGGAGCTGTTTTTT; CDR3 protein: CASSYPGIGAGELFF
V gene: TRBV3-1/TRBV3-2; D gene: .; J gene: TRBJ1-1; clone size: .; CDR3 DNA: TGTGCCAGCAGCCAATTTCGAGATGGTACTGAAGCTTTCTTT; CDR3 protein: CASSQFRDGTEAFF
V gene: TRBV7-9; D gene: TRBD1; J gene: TRBJ2-7; clone size: .; CDR3 DNA: TGTGCCAGCAGCCCACGGACAGGGGTCTACGAGCAGTACTTC; CDR3 protein: CASSPRTGVYEQYF
V gene: TRBV11-2; D gene: .; J gene: TRBJ2-2; clone size: .; CDR3 DNA: TGTGCCAGCAGCCCTGTCCGCACCGGGGAGCTGTTTTTT; CDR3 protein: CASSPVRTGELFF